This TCR beta chain comes out of a study of cytomegalovirus exposure and HLA in healthy donors (dated by TCRdb to the late 2010s). A note on the overall study: According to an earlier analysis of 550 to 700 of the donors, about 180 million T cells yielded 117 million unique TCR beta sequences and 276 Gb of sequence data. Roughly 300 gigabases of sequencing data and approximately 92 million unique TCR sequences made up an early release that covered several hundred HLA-typed donors. The genetic ancestry cluster associated with self-reported Caucasian donors included approximately 85% of the approximately 410 genotyped donors. The study aimed to test whether cataloging public T cell receptors could reveal signatures of past pathogen exposure. Using immunosequencing, the study profiled T cell repertoires from 666 subjects and related those repertoires to cytomegalovirus serostatus. In addition to the first cohort of several hundred subjects, a separate validation cohort of 120 different subjects was used. The study combined high-throughput TCR immunosequencing, statistical association of individual TCRs with disease status, and machine learning to predict cytomegalovirus infection status. A later analysis re-analyzed previously published TCR beta repertoires from approximately 700 donors and added high-resolution HLA genotyping to study TCR occurrence patterns. Rather than drawing on any new phenotypic data, the later analysis identified candidate immune exposures from TCR beta sequences and the way those sequences occurred across donors. In an earlier analysis of a few hundred of the donors, high-throughput TCR beta sequencing was used to judge whether each TCR beta V gene segment behaved as functional or pseudogenic. Donor age, sex, ethnicity and CMV serostatus were collected together with the repertoire data. A later genetic analysis used genome-wide SNP genotypes for about 65% of the roughly 670 donors, treating that subset as a discovery cohort. All discovery cohort repertoires had been generated using a single sequencing platform. HLA typing included class I and class II loci at four-digit resolution. The number of donors typed differed by locus, with about 629-630 for A, B, C, DRB1 and DQB1, 522 for DQA1, under 610 for DPA1, and around 460 for DPB1. Several DR-DQ haplotypes were treated as single units for association and clustering because of strong linkage in the cohort. Across around 400 genotyped donors of the cohort, an average of about 220,000 unique TCR beta nucleotide sequences per donor were sequenced, and roughly 18% of those sequences were non-productive.

The CDR3, cysteine through phenylalanine, is 15 amino acids long. The sequence is cut down to CDR3 DNA, 45 bases in frame from base 1. The germline V gene yields SGHTA for CDR1 and FQGNSA for CDR2. V loses 3 bases of germline sequence and J loses 6 bases, and the interval between the two ends is 12 bases. Library creation used the immunoSEQ multiplex PCR assay. For the multiplex PCR, a mixture combining 60 forward primers for TCR Vbeta segments and 13 reverse primers for TCR Jbeta segments was used. Amplification of the CDR3 region of rearranged TCR beta genes was performed with a multiplex PCR assay on genomic DNA. On the Illumina HiSeq System, the amplified TCR beta libraries were sequenced as 87-base-pair reads. The study's processing was this. In a later analysis, tens of millions of unique TCR beta chains were counted across the roughly 670 repertoires, and roughly 11 million of these chains were shared by at least two donors. A nearest-neighbor algorithm error-corrected the raw reads and collapsed the reads into unique sequences, merging closely related sequences to remove PCR and sequencing errors. Alignment of CDR3 sequences to IMGT reference sequences was used to assign V, D and J gene segments. For a sequence to be retained, a match of at least six nucleotides to both a V gene segment and a J gene segment was required. A rearrangement counted as productive if the CDR3 had no stop codons and remained in frame with V and J, and every other rearrangement counted as non-productive. Following IMGT convention, CDR3 was defined as the stretch from the second conserved V-encoded cysteine up to the conserved J-encoded phenylalanine. The earlier analysis of about 570 of the donors excluded any sequence lacking an unambiguous match to a single V gene segment. In an earlier analysis of roughly 500 of the donors, V segments were called functional above 56.7% productive rearrangements and were called segregating when the between-donor standard deviation exceeded 5%. A statistical classification framework was built for diagnosing cytomegalovirus status from the catalog of TCR beta chain sequences. A later analysis assigned V and J genes by comparing TCR nucleotide sequences with IMGT/GENE-DB human TR gene sequences. The TCRdist pipeline was used in a later analysis to assign CDR3 sequences and most-parsimonious VDJ recombination scenarios. In a later analysis, each TCR beta chain was defined by its CDR3 amino acid sequence together with its V-gene family, and reads without a unique V-gene family were excluded. A later analysis removed 550 to 650 highly shared, low-generation-probability nucleotide sequences to deal with suspected cross-contamination and a sequencing artifact. A later analysis calculated a clonal expansion index for each public chain from normalized within-repertoire ranks of inferred template counts. In a later analysis, generation probabilities were computed with a VDJ recombination model fitted to out-of-frame rearrangements, and the resulting probabilities were checked against IGoR. Hypergeometric tests were used in a later analysis to score TCR-TCR, TCR-HLA and TCR-CMV co-occurrence, with a repertoire-size bias correction applied to the TCR pairs. False discovery rates were estimated in a later analysis by permuting HLA or CMV assignments 20 times. In a later analysis, co-occurring TCRs were grouped with DBSCAN, and TCRdist sequence similarity was added when clustering was performed within HLA-allele-positive subsets. For co-occurrence clustering, repertoires with fewer than 30,000 or more than 120,000 public chains were excluded, along with 4 to 6 repertoires with anomalous nucleotide sharing. The immuneACCESS repertoire file appears here via TCRdb, limited to in-frame rearrangements. These files lack a portion of the clones; in checked studies, under half of the deficit traces to unresolved V genes, and the cause of the others is not known. Clone size and the V and J calls come from that table; the DNA yielded D and trimming. Present in this sample are roughly 130,000 clones, roughly 90% of which were seen just once. The ten largest make up around 0.54% of the sample.

The cohort was made up of approximately 670 healthy bone marrow donors. Cohort members were all nominally healthy when sampled, although unrecorded immune exposures were likely present. The donor was CMV seronegative and was included in the group of 352 seronegative cohort members. Every donor gave a peripheral blood sample, and the peripheral blood mononuclear cells from that sample were used for TCR beta sequencing. The Qiagen DNeasy Blood Extraction Kit was used to extract genomic DNA from the blood cell samples. The full study reports these points: A later analysis found that TCR association rates varied across HLA loci, with DRB1 alleles showing the most associated TCRs and HLA-C alleles the fewest. In a later analysis, some 17,000 TCR beta sequences were associated with specific HLA alleles at a false discovery rate of 0.05. Because HLA typing was missing for some donors at each locus, association tests included only the typed subset. Several of the top co-occurrence clusters appeared to be linked to parvovirus B19, influenza, CMV and Epstein-Barr virus, according to a later analysis. In a later analysis, most CMV-associated TCR beta chains were found to appear HLA-restricted, with HLA associations seemingly driven largely by CMV exposure. The classifier was reported to diagnose cytomegalovirus status with high specificity and sensitivity in both the original cohort and the validation cohort. A further reported finding was that TCR beta sequences accurately predicted the HLA-A and HLA-B alleles for most subjects in the first cohort. Assigning TCR associations to individual alleles was difficult when HLA alleles, especially DR and DQ, strongly co-occurred. An earlier analysis of some 590 of the donors showed that most TCR beta V segments appeared in productive rearrangements either about 87% or about 30% of the time, which broadly matched IMGT annotations. Some IMGT-functional V segments, including TRBV6-2 and TRBV6-3, could not be distinguished by the 87-base-pair reads and were therefore excluded. The earlier analysis of some 560 of the donors excluded some 15 rarely observed V segments, including chromosome 9 orphons, because counts were too low. A group of highly shared sequence variants was considered likely to be a technical artifact of the sequencing pipeline. CMV serostatus was the only immune exposure information available for the cohort. A total of around 150 TCR beta chains were listed by the study as associated with cytomegalovirus. Compared with the roughly 700-donor mean, donors in an Asian-associated ancestry cluster had fewer N-insertions in productive TCRs, according to a later genetic analysis. In vitro tests confirmed that a few of the cytomegalovirus-associated TCR beta chains recognize cytomegalovirus antigens. The authors suggested that the approach could potentially be extended to other disease states and immunological phenotypes. The presence/absence analyses assumed that sequencing depth was roughly uniform across donors, and that assumption may not be true. Compared with equally common non-associated chains, HLA-associated TCR beta chains in a later analysis were more clonally expanded and had lower generation probabilities. Across donors, most TCR sequences were observed very rarely, whereas some public TCRs were present in many individuals. Linkage disequilibrium might explain the correlated functional status among segregating V segments, but an unknown experimental factor could not be ruled out. V-gene and J-gene trimming of TCR beta chains was associated with a missense DCLRE1C variant in a later genetic analysis, and the association was replicated in an independent cohort. In this cohort, only TCR beta chains were sequenced, and detectable features were limited by the absence of alpha or paired-chain data.

Regarding this clone: Its antigen target is currently unknown. No base quality information exists; no much larger clone differs at one position.

Source material: PBMCs. This sequence uses TRBV7-2 and TRBJ1-6; TRBD1 is a possible D gene, resting on 6 matching bases. This TCR derives from a woman in her 40s in good health and CMV-seronegative. The nucleotide sequence reads TGTGCCAGCAGCTTTACCGGGACATTTAATTCACCCCTCCACTTT. Translated, this is CASSFTGTFNSPLHF.